These T cell receptor beta chains were read from a single sample in a study of breast tumors, draining lymph nodes, adjacent tissues. TCRdb re-called the multiplex PCR reads through MiXCR, storing one row per CDR3 protein. Altogether 150,000 to 200,000 distinct CDR3 sequences are present, 30% to 35% being singletons, with the ten largest covering 3.5% to 4.5%. The sequenced material came from axillary lymph node tissue. These receptors originate from a female donor with breast cancer. Some clones in this sample may be carry-over from other donors' samples. Both conserved end residues are part of each CDR3. The order of the fields is D gene, clone size, V gene, J gene, CDR3 protein, CDR3 DNA. A D gene is named only where the DNA matches it firmly. The listing skips clone size in some rows; elsewhere it reads once, few, many or a size class.

D gene: .; clone size: many; V gene: TRBV27; J gene: TRBJ2-1; CDR3 protein: CASSLFGTPYNEQFF; CDR3 DNA: TGTGCCAGCAGTTTATTCGGGACACCCTACAATGAGCAGTTCTTC
D gene: .; clone size: many; V gene: TRBV11-2; J gene: TRBJ2-7; CDR3 protein: CASSWDTGAYEQYF; CDR3 DNA: TGTGCCAGCAGCTGGGACACTGGAGCCTACGAGCAGTACTTC
D gene: TRBD2; clone size: .; V gene: TRBV6-5; J gene: TRBJ2-1; CDR3 protein: CASSYSLVAGGFDEQFF; CDR3 DNA: TGTGCCAGCAGTTACTCGTTGGTAGCGGGAGGATTCGATGAGCAGTTCTTC
D gene: TRBD2; clone size: many; V gene: TRBV10-3; J gene: TRBJ2-3; CDR3 protein: CAISESSSGRDTQYF; CDR3 DNA: TGTGCCATCAGTGAGTCGTCTAGCGGGAGAGATACGCAGTATTTT
D gene: TRBD1; clone size: many; V gene: TRBV19; J gene: TRBJ1-2; CDR3 protein: CASSMAGTGGNYGYTF; CDR3 DNA: TGTGCCAGTAGTATGGCCGGGACAGGAGGTAACTATGGCTACACCTTC
D gene: .; clone size: .; V gene: TRBV7-8; J gene: TRBJ1-1; CDR3 protein: CASSTPPGGIAEAFF; CDR3 DNA: TGTGCCAGCAGCACCCCCCCCGGAGGAATTGCTGAAGCTTTCTTT
D gene: .; clone size: .; V gene: TRBV7-9; J gene: TRBJ1-2; CDR3 protein: CASSSVPEYGYTF; CDR3 DNA: TGTGCCAGCAGCTCGGTCCCAGAATATGGCTACACCTTC
D gene: .; clone size: many; V gene: TRBV7-6; J gene: TRBJ2-2; CDR3 protein: CASSIQGWTGELFF; CDR3 DNA: TGTGCCAGCAGCATACAGGGTTGGACCGGGGAGCTGTTTTTT
D gene: .; clone size: few; V gene: TRBV6-1; J gene: TRBJ2-5; CDR3 protein: CASSDFVYDNQETQYF; CDR3 DNA: TGTGCCAGCAGTGATTTTGTTTACGATAACCAAGAGACCCAGTACTTC
D gene: .; clone size: .; V gene: TRBV24-1; J gene: TRBJ2-7; CDR3 protein: CATSDGGMSYEQYF; CDR3 DNA: TGTGCCACCAGTGACGGAGGGATGTCCTACGAGCAGTACTTC
D gene: TRBD2; clone size: many; V gene: TRBV9; J gene: TRBJ2-1; CDR3 protein: CASSPGGRKNEQFF; CDR3 DNA: TGTGCCAGCAGCCCCGGCGGGAGGAAGAATGAGCAGTTCTTC
D gene: .; clone size: .; V gene: TRBV20-1; J gene: TRBJ1-6; CDR3 protein: CSAIPPTSSYNSPLHF; CDR3 DNA: TGCAGTGCTATACCCCCGACTAGCTCCTATAATTCACCCCTCCACTTT
D gene: .; clone size: .; V gene: TRBV6-5; J gene: TRBJ2-2; CDR3 protein: CASNPVMDLNTGELFF; CDR3 DNA: TGTGCCAGCAACCCCGTTATGGACCTGAACACCGGGGAGCTGTTTTTT
D gene: TRBD1; clone size: many; V gene: TRBV9; J gene: TRBJ1-2; CDR3 protein: CASSKGQVDYGYTF; CDR3 DNA: TGTGCCAGCAGCAAAGGACAGGTGGACTATGGCTACACCTTC
D gene: .; clone size: many; V gene: TRBV7-8; J gene: TRBJ2-6; CDR3 protein: CASSTDLVGANVLPF; CDR3 DNA: TGTGCCAGCAGCACAGATCTGGTTGGGGCCAACGTCCTGCCTTTC
D gene: TRBD1; clone size: many; V gene: TRBV6-1; J gene: TRBJ1-5; CDR3 protein: CASSPGQGAGNQPQHF; CDR3 DNA: TGTGCCAGCAGTCCCGGACAGGGGGCCGGCAATCAGCCCCAGCATTTT
D gene: TRBD2; clone size: .; V gene: TRBV20-1; J gene: TRBJ2-5; CDR3 protein: CSARSPLGAGEAQYF; CDR3 DNA: TGCAGTGCTAGATCCCCACTAGGGGCGGGAGAGGCCCAGTACTTC